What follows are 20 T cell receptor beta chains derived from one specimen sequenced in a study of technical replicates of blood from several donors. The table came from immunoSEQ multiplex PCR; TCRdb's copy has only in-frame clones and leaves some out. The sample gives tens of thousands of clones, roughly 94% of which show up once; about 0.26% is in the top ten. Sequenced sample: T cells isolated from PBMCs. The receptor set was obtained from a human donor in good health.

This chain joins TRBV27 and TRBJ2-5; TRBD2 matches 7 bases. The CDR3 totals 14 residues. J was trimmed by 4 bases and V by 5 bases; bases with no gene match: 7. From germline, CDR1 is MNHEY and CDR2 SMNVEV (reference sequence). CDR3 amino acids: CASSALTGGETQYF. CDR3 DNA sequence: TGTGCCAGCAGTGCCCTTACGGGGGGAGAGACCCAGTACTTC.

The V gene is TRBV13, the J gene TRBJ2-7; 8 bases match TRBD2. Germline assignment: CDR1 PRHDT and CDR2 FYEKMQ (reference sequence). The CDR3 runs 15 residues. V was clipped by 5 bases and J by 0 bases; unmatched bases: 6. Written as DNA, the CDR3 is TGTGCCAGCAGCCAGACTAGCGCCTACTCCTACGAGCAGTACTTC. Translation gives CASSQTSAYSYEQYF.

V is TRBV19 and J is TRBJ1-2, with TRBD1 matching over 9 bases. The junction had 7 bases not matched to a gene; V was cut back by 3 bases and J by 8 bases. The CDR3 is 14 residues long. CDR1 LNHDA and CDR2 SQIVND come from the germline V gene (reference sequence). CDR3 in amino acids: CASSIPQGAGGYTF. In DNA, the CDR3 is TGTGCCAGTAGTATTCCACAGGGGGCGGGAGGCTACACCTTC.

The CDR3 reads CASSVRDTTYEQYF. The CDR3 DNA follows: TGTGCCAGCAGCGTACGGGACACCACCTACGAGCAGTACTTC. The gene calls are TRBV9 and TRBJ2-7, with a possible D match to TRBD1 (6 bases). Between the trimmed V and J ends, which lost 1 base and 2 bases, there was a span of 10 bases. The CDR3 covers 14 residues. Germline CDR1 is SGDLS and CDR2 is YYNGEE.

The CDR3 DNA sequence: TGTGCCAGCTCACCGTCACAGAACACTGAAGCTTTCTTT. It is translated as CASSPSQNTEAFF. The chain joins TRBV18 to TRBJ1-1; D is uncertain. CDR1 KGHSH and CDR2 LQKENI come from the germline V gene. Trimming took off 3 bases at V and 1 base at J, with 6 bases between the two ends. The CDR3 consists of 13 residues.

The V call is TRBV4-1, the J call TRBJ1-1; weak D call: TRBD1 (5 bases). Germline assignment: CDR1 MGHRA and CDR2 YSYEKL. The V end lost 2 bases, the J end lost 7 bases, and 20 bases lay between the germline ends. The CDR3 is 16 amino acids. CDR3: CASSQFQGRAAGEAFF. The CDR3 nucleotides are TGCGCCAGCAGCCAATTCCAGGGCAGGGCAGCGGGTGAAGCTTTCTTT.

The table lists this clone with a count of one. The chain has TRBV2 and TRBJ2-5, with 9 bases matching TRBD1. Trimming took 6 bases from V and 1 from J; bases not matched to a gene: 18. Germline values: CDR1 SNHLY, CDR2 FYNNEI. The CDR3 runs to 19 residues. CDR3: CASSPSPGTGPGVQETQYF. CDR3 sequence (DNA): TGTGCCAGCAGCCCAAGTCCCGGGACAGGGCCCGGGGTCCAAGAGACCCAGTACTTC.

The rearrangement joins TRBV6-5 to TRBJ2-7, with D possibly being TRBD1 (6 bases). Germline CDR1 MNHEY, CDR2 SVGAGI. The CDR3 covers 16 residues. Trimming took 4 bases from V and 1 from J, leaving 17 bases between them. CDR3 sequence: CASSSPTGLPSYEQYF. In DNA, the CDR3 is TGTGCCAGCAGTTCACCGACAGGTCTCCCTTCCTACGAGCAGTACTTC.

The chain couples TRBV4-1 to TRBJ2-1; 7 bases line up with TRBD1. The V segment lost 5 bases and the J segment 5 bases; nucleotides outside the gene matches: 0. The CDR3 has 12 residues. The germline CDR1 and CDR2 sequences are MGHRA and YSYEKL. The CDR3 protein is CASSGQDNEQFF. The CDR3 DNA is TGCGCCAGCAGCGGACAGGACAATGAGCAGTTCTTC.

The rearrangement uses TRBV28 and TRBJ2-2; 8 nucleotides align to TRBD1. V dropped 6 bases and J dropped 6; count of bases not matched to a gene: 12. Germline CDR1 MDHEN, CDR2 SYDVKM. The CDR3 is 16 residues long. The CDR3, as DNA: TGTGCCAGCAGCCAATGGGGGCAGGGGGCGTCCGGGGAGCTGTTTTTT. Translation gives CASSQWGQGASGELFF.

CDR3 in DNA: TGTGCCAGCAGCGGACAGGGGGCGGCCACTGAAGCTTTCTTT. It yields the protein CASSGQGAATEAFF. V gene TRBV2 combines with J gene TRBJ1-1, with 11 bases that match TRBD1. This CDR3 is 14 amino acids long. The germline CDR1 and CDR2 sequences are SNHLY and FYNNEI. V shed 6 bases, J shed 4 bases, and the junction held 4 bases outside the gene matches.

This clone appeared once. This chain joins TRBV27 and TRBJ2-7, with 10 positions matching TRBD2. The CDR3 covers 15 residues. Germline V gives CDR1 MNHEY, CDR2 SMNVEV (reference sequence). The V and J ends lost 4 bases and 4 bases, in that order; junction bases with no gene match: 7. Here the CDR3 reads CASSSWTSGPYEQYF. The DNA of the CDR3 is TGTGCCAGCAGTTCGTGGACTAGCGGACCTTACGAGCAGTACTTC.

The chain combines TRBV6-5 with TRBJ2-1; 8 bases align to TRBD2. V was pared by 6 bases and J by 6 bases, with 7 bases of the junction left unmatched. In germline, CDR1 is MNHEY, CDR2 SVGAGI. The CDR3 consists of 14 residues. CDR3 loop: CASRFLAGPNEQFF. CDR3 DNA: TGTGCCAGCAGGTTTCTAGCGGGCCCCAATGAGCAGTTCTTC.

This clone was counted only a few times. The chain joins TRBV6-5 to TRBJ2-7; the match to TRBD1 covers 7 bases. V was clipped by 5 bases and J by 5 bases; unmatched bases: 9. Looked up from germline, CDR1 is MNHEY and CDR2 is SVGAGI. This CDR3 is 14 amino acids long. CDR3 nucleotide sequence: TGTGCCAGCAGTCGACAGGGTAAGCGGAACGAGCAGTACTTC. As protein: CASSRQGKRNEQYF.

The CDR3 DNA reads as TGTGCCAGCAGCGCAGCGGGGATACTCTACAATGAGCAGTTCTTC. Protein: CASSAAGILYNEQFF. The chain is built from TRBV9 and TRBJ2-1, with 7 positions matching TRBD2. Germline CDR1 reads SGDLS; CDR2 reads YYNGEE. The CDR3 is 15 residues long. V gave up 3 bases and J gave up 3 bases; unmatched junction bases: 6.

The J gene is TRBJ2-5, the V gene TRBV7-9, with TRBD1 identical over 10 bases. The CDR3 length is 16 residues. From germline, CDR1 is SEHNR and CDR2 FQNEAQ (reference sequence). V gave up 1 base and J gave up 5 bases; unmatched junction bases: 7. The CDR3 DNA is TGTGCCAGCAGCTTAGGGGGACAGGGGAATGTCGAGACCCAGTACTTC. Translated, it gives CASSLGGQGNVETQYF.

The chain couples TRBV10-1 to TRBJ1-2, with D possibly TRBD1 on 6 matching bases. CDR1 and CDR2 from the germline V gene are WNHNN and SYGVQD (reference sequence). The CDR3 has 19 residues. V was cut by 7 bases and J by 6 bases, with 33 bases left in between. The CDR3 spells CASNARISTGQPGEDGYTF. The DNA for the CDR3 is TGCGCCAGCAATGCTAGAATCTCGACCGGACAGCCCGGAGAGGATGGCTACACCTTC.

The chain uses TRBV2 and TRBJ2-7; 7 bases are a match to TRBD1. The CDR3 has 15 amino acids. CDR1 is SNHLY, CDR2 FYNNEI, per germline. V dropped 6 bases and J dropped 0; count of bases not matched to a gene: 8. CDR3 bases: TGTGCCAGCAGCTCCGGGACAGTCAACTCCTACGAGCAGTACTTC. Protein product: CASSSGTVNSYEQYF.

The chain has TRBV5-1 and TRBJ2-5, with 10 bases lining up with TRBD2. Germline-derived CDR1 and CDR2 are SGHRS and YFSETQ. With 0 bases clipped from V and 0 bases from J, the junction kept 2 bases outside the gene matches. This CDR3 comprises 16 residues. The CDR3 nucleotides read TGCGCCAGCAGCTTGGTCACTAGCGGGGACCAAGAGACCCAGTACTTC. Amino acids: CASSLVTSGDQETQYF.

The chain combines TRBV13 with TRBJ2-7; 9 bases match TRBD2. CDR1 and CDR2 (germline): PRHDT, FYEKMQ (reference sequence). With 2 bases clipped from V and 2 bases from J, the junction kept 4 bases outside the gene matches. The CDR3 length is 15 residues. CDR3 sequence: CASSLNPSGTYEQYF. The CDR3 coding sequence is TGTGCCAGCAGCTTAAATCCTAGCGGGACCTACGAGCAGTACTTC.